Listed here are 5 T cell receptor beta chains from one sample, sequenced in a study of blood T cell repertoires in COVID-19. The method was immunoSEQ multiplex PCR; TCRdb's version includes in-frame clones alone and lacks a portion of them. The table lists 110,000 or so clones, 85% to 90% of them singletons. The sequenced sample was peripheral blood. The receptors shown here come from a woman aged 50 to 60 with acute or convalescent COVID-19.

V and J are TRBV21-1 and TRBJ2-3; the listed D gene, TRBD2, was not tested against the DNA. TRBV21-1 is a documented pseudogene. The CDR3 has 18 amino acids. Here the CDR3 reads CASSDRGESGRDADTQYF. The CDR3 coding sequence is TGTGCCAGCAGCGATCGAGGGGAGAGCGGGAGGGATGCAGATACGCAGTATTTT.

The chain links TRBV3-1 (or the pseudogene TRBV3-2) to TRBJ2-7, with TRBD2 matching 7 bases. This CDR3 contains 16 residues. Germline V lookup: CDR1 LGHDT, CDR2 YNNKEL (reference sequence). The V and J ends lost 0 bases and 5 bases, in that order; junction bases with no gene match: 10. The DNA of the CDR3 is TGTGCCAGCAGCCAAGAGAGGGGCGGGAGAGTCAACGAGCAGTACTTC. It codes for CASSQERGGRVNEQYF.

This clone appeared once. This sequence joins TRBV3-1 (or the pseudogene TRBV3-2) and TRBJ1-1; 7 bases line up with TRBD1. The germline gives CDR1 LGHDT, CDR2 YNNKEL (reference sequence). The CDR3 length is 14 residues. Germline trimming cut 1 base from V and 5 bases from J; bases unmatched to any gene: 4. In DNA form, the CDR3 reads TGTGCCAGCAGCCAAGTATCAGGGGGTACTGAAGCTTTCTTT. As protein: CASSQVSGGTEAFF.

V and J are TRBV6-5 and TRBJ1-2, with TRBD1 identical over 8 bases. Germline trimming cut 4 bases from V and 0 bases from J; bases unmatched to any gene: 1. This CDR3 is built from 14 residues. The germline V gene encodes CDR1 MNHEY and CDR2 SVGAGI. CDR3 sequence (DNA): TGTGCCAGCAGTTGGACAGGGTCTAACTATGGCTACACCTTC. Encoded protein: CASSWTGSNYGYTF.

The chain is built from TRBV29-1 and TRBJ2-5, with TRBD2 identical over 7 bases. The J segment lost 5 bases and the V segment lost 7 bases, leaving 7 bases of the junction unmatched. The CDR3 is 12 residues long. CDR1 SQVTM and CDR2 ANQGSEA come from the germline V gene. The CDR3: CSAQSGEETQYF. CDR3 DNA: TGCAGCGCCCAAAGCGGGGAGGAGACCCAGTACTTC.